This T cell receptor (beta chain) was sequenced for a study of control samples from healthy donors and cancer patients. Some clones are missing from TCRdb's copy, which holds only in-frame ones; the method was immunoSEQ multiplex PCR. The table includes 100,000 to 150,000 clones, about 90% detected once. The CDR3 consists of 19 residues. The ends were cut back, 2 bases at V and 0 bases at J, with 17 bases in the middle. Germline lookup yields CDR1 SEHNR and CDR2 FQNEAQ (reference sequence). The TCR sequence derives from a man aged 18 to 30 in good health. This rearrangement joins TRBV7-9 to TRBJ2-6, with D hard to call. Sequenced input: blood. The CDR3, as DNA: TGTGCCAGCAGCTTACGAGCAGGACCCCCCAGCTCTGGGGCCAACGTCCTGACTTTC. Translated: CASSLRAGPPSSGANVLTF.